The 11 T cell receptor beta chains in this list originate from one sample, sequenced in a study of metastatic and nonmetastatic thyroid tumors. TCRdb re-called clones via MiXCR from the PCR reads. Seen here are approximately 16,000 clones, around 12% observed once, and the top ten hold 15% to 20%. Patients had received no treatment of any kind before thyroid surgery. Sequencing was carried out using tumor tissue. The receptors derive from a female donor with papillary thyroid cancer or a benign thyroid nodule (not recorded which). Some clones in this sample may be carry-over from other donors' samples.

This clone has ten or more counts. V and J are TRBV9 and TRBJ2-3; TRBD1 might be the D (5 bases). The CDR3 has 15 amino acids. V shed 2 bases and J shed 2 bases, with 12 bases lying between them. Germline V gives CDR1 SGDLS, CDR2 YYNGEE. The CDR3 nucleotides are TGTGCCAGCAGCGTGGAGCTCAGGGCCACAGATACGCAGTATTTT. Translation: CASSVELRATDTQYF.

V gene TRBV5-4 combines with J gene TRBJ1-5; D unresolved. Germline values: CDR1 SGHNT, CDR2 YYREEE (reference sequence). This CDR3 is 14 amino acids long. The V end was cut by 2 bases, the J end by 6 bases, with 12 bases between. CDR3 sequence: CASSLGPSIQPQHF. The DNA of the CDR3 is TGTGCCAGCAGCTTAGGCCCTTCAATTCAGCCCCAGCATTTT.

The rearrangement links TRBV7-2 to TRBJ1-2, with a possible D match to TRBD1 (6 bases). This CDR3 is 16 amino acids long. Germline assignment: CDR1 SGHTA and CDR2 FQGNSA. Between the trimmed V and J ends, which lost 1 base and 3 bases, there was a span of 15 bases. This CDR3 reads CASSLVAGAAYYGYTF. The CDR3 DNA sequence: TGTGCCAGCAGCTTAGTCGCGGGGGCGGCTTACTATGGCTACACCTTC.

This clone was seen only a few times. This CDR3 is also generated by other DNA sequences in the sample. V gene TRBV9 combines with J gene TRBJ2-4; D perhaps matches TRBD2 (5 bases). CDR3 length equals 15 residues. Germline loops: CDR1 SGDLS, CDR2 YYNGEE. Deletions cut 1 base from V and 8 bases from J, with 16 bases between. The DNA for the CDR3 is TGTGCCAGCAGCGTAAGGCCAATCAGGACTGACATTCAGTACTTC. It is translated as CASSVRPIRTDIQYF.

Relative to its sample, this clone is medium-sized. The chain couples TRBV5-1 to TRBJ1-5; D perhaps matches TRBD1 (5 bases). This CDR3 is 13 amino acids long. The germline V gene encodes CDR1 SGHRS and CDR2 YFSETQ. Trimming pared 0 bases from V and 4 bases from J, leaving 5 bases between. The CDR3 DNA reads as TGCGCCAGCAGCTTGGGGACAAATCAGCCCCAGCATTTT. The encoded protein is CASSLGTNQPQHF.

This clone was counted ten times or more. This chain uses TRBV7-9 with TRBJ2-1; D gene ambiguous. Germline CDR1 SEHNR, CDR2 FQNEAQ (reference sequence). Trimming took off 5 bases at V and 6 bases at J, with 14 bases between the two ends. There are 14 residues in the CDR3. The CDR3 is CASSRSVGGNEQFF. The CDR3 DNA follows: TGTGCCAGCAGCCGAAGTGTGGGTGGCAATGAGCAGTTCTTC. Full variable domain (remainder filled in from reference TRBV7-9 and TRBJ2-1): DTGVSQNPRHKITKRGQNVTFRCDPISEHNRLYWYRQTLGQGPEFLTYFQNEAQLEKSRLLSDRFSAERPKGSFSTLEIQRTEQGDSAMYLCASSRSVGGNEQFFGPGTRLTVL.

CDR3 sequence reads: CASSQALGGLGTGELFF. DNA of the CDR3: TGTGCCAGCAGCCAAGCCTTGGGGGGACTAGGCACCGGGGAGCTGTTTTTT. J is TRBJ2-2 and V is TRBV3-1, with 8 bases aligning to TRBD2. The CDR3 extends over 17 amino acids. V was pared by 1 base and J by 4 bases, with 8 bases of the junction left unmatched. The germline CDR1 and CDR2 sequences are LGHDT and YNNKEL (reference sequence).

This clone has a count of ten or more. This clone may be a read error of a much larger clone one base away. The J gene is TRBJ1-6, the V gene TRBV2; D is undetermined. The germline V gene has CDR1 SNHLY and CDR2 FYNNEI. The CDR3 runs to 21 residues. CDR3 nucleotides: TGTGCCAGCAGTGAACAACCGTCTCCCCGACGGGCCAGCTCCTATAATTCACCCCTCCGCTTT. This codes for CASSEQPSPRRASSYNSPLRF.

This clone appeared many times. V usage is TRBV19 and J usage is TRBJ1-2; 7 bases agree with TRBD1. The germline CDR1 and CDR2 sequences are LNHDA and SQIVND (reference sequence). V trimming: 4 bases; J trimming: 4 bases; junction bases outside the gene matches: 6. The CDR3 runs 14 residues. The CDR3 is CASSNRGKSYGYTF. CDR3 DNA sequence: TGTGCCAGTAGTAACAGGGGAAAAAGCTATGGCTACACCTTC.

This clone was seen ten or more times. The genes are TRBV20-1 and TRBJ2-3; no definite D call. V lost 1 base and J 3 bases, leaving 11 bases between the germline ends. The length of the CDR3 is 14 residues. CDR1 DFQATT and CDR2 SNEGSKA come from the germline V gene (reference sequence). The chain's CDR3 is CSARGSVGTDTQYF. In DNA, the CDR3 is TGCAGTGCTAGAGGTTCGGTTGGGACAGATACGCAGTATTTT.

This clone was seen many times. Additional DNA sequences in this sample encode the identical CDR3. The chain links TRBV24-1 to TRBJ2-6; unclear D gene. Looked up from germline, CDR1 is KGHDR and CDR2 is SFDVKD. The V end was cut by 4 bases, the J end by 2 bases, with 5 bases between. The CDR3 spans 14 residues. In nucleotides, the CDR3 is TGTGCCACCAGTGAAGGGACTGGGGCCAACGTCCTGACTTTC. This encodes CATSEGTGANVLTF.